These T cell receptor beta chains were read from a single sample in a study of control samples from healthy donors and cancer patients. Profiling relied on immunoSEQ multiplex PCR, and the TCRdb table lists in-frame clones only, not all of them. In the table there are some 140,000 clones, approximately 93% of which are singletons. Sequenced input: blood. These receptor sequences come from a man aged 40-50 years in good health. Both conserved end residues are part of each CDR3. A D gene is named only where the DNA matches it firmly. Not every row has a clone size; where given, it reads once, few, many or a size class.

V gene: TRBV28; D gene: TRBD1; J gene: TRBJ1-5; clone size: .; CDR3 DNA: TGTGCCAGCAACCCCATTTCGGGACAGGGAATAGCTCAGCCCCAGCATTTT; CDR3 protein: CASNPISGQGIAQPQHF
V gene: TRBV5-6; D gene: TRBD1; J gene: TRBJ2-2; clone size: .; CDR3 DNA: TGTGCCAGCAGCTTGCAGGGACAGGTATACACCGGGGAGCTGTTTTTT; CDR3 protein: CASSLQGQVYTGELFF
V gene: TRBV9; D gene: .; J gene: TRBJ1-3; clone size: .; CDR3 DNA: TGTGCCAGCAGCGCCCTCGTATCTGGAAACACCATATATTTT; CDR3 protein: CASSALVSGNTIYF
V gene: TRBV12-3/TRBV12-4; D gene: TRBD1; J gene: TRBJ1-1; clone size: .; CDR3 DNA: TGTGCCAGCAGTCGACAGGGGGCTAGTGAAGCTTTCTTT; CDR3 protein: CASSRQGASEAFF
V gene: TRBV6-1; D gene: .; J gene: TRBJ1-1; clone size: .; CDR3 DNA: TGTGCCAGCAGTGAGATCAAGAACACTGAAGCTTTCTTT; CDR3 protein: CASSEIKNTEAFF
V gene: TRBV27; D gene: .; J gene: TRBJ1-1; clone size: once; CDR3 DNA: TGTGCCAGCAGGTCCTTTTCAATCACTGGGCTGAACACTGAAGCTTTCTTT; CDR3 protein: CASRSFSITGLNTEAFF
V gene: TRBV15; D gene: .; J gene: TRBJ2-2; clone size: few; CDR3 DNA: TGTGCCACCAGCAAACTACAGATCGGGGGCGCTTCCGGGGAGCTGTTTTTT; CDR3 protein: CATSKLQIGGASGELFF
V gene: TRBV5-4; D gene: TRBD1; J gene: TRBJ2-1; clone size: once; CDR3 DNA: TGTGCCAGCAGCTTGGACAGGGGATCCGGTCTCTTC; CDR3 protein: CASSLDRGSGLF
V gene: TRBV6-6; D gene: TRBD1; J gene: TRBJ1-4; clone size: .; CDR3 DNA: TGTGCCAGCAGATCGACAGGGATTTTAACTAATGAAAAACTGTTTTTT; CDR3 protein: CASRSTGILTNEKLFF
V gene: TRBV28; D gene: .; J gene: TRBJ2-3; clone size: .; CDR3 DNA: TGTGCCAGCAGTTTATCCAGGGTAAACACAGATACGCAGTATTTT; CDR3 protein: CASSLSRVNTDTQYF
V gene: TRBV6-1; D gene: TRBD1; J gene: TRBJ1-6; clone size: .; CDR3 DNA: TGTGCCAGCGAAGACCCCGGACAGGGTTATTCACCCCTCCACTTT; CDR3 protein: CASEDPGQGYSPLHF
V gene: TRBV15; D gene: .; J gene: TRBJ2-5; clone size: .; CDR3 DNA: TGTGCCACCAGCAGAGTAGGAGGGGGCGGTCAAGAGACCCAGTACTTC; CDR3 protein: CATSRVGGGGQETQYF
V gene: TRBV19; D gene: TRBD1; J gene: TRBJ1-1; clone size: few; CDR3 DNA: TGTGCCAGTAGTTTCGGGACAGGGGGCACTGAAGCTTTCTTT; CDR3 protein: CASSFGTGGTEAFF
V gene: TRBV27; D gene: .; J gene: TRBJ1-4; clone size: .; CDR3 DNA: TGTGCCAGCAGCCCCCAGGGGAATAATGAAAAACTGTTTTTT; CDR3 protein: CASSPQGNNEKLFF
V gene: TRBV28; D gene: TRBD2; J gene: TRBJ2-1; clone size: .; CDR3 DNA: TGTGCCAGCAGTTTTAGAGGGCGGGGGGGGCCCCGCAATGAGCAGTTCTTC; CDR3 protein: CASSFRGRGGPRNEQFF
V gene: TRBV15; D gene: .; J gene: TRBJ1-4; clone size: .; CDR3 DNA: TGTGCCACCAGCAGAGATCAGGGACAAGAAAAACTGTTTTTT; CDR3 protein: CATSRDQGQEKLFF
V gene: TRBV11-2; D gene: .; J gene: TRBJ1-4; clone size: once; CDR3 DNA: TGTGCCAGCAGCTGGGGGGGGGCAACCCCTAATGAAAAACTGTTTTTT; CDR3 protein: CASSWGGATPNEKLFF
V gene: TRBV2; D gene: TRBD1; J gene: TRBJ1-1; clone size: .; CDR3 DNA: TGTGCCAGCAGTATGACAGGGGGATTCACTGAAGCTTTCTTT; CDR3 protein: CASSMTGGFTEAFF
V gene: TRBV12-3/TRBV12-4; D gene: .; J gene: TRBJ1-2; clone size: .; CDR3 DNA: TGTGCCAGCAGCCTCGGACGGTTCTATGGCTACACCTTC; CDR3 protein: CASSLGRFYGYTF
V gene: TRBV18; D gene: .; J gene: TRBJ1-2; clone size: .; CDR3 DNA: TGTGCCAGCTCACTTAACTATGGCTACACCTTC; CDR3 protein: CASSLNYGYTF
V gene: TRBV15; D gene: .; J gene: TRBJ2-7; clone size: few; CDR3 DNA: TGTGCCACCAGCAGGACCGCGTTCCCGGGACCTTGGGGCTCCTACGAGCAGTACTTC; CDR3 protein: CATSRTAFPGPWGSYEQYF
V gene: TRBV24-1; D gene: .; J gene: TRBJ1-5; clone size: .; CDR3 DNA: TGTGCCACCAGTGATTTATTGGGACGCTTTAGTGTGGAGCCCCAGCATTTT; CDR3 protein: CATSDLLGRFSVEPQHF